Below, 7 T cell receptor beta chains from the same sample are listed, as sequenced in a study of response to subunit inactivated influenza vaccine (dated 2018 in TCRdb). Library generation was performed with RT-PCR. The sequencing machine was an Illumina HiSeq 2500. The raw public data were reprocessed by TCRdb itself: fastp quality trimming at Q25, MiXCR clonotype calling, in-frame beta chains only. Rows with a matching CDR3 protein are joined into one entry that keeps the most common DNA and genes. The sample table holds about 240,000 distinct CDR3 sequences, of which 12% were seen once. The biggest ten clones account for approximately 8.3% of the sample. The sequences come from non-naive T cells sorted from PBMCs, collected 14 to 15 days before vaccination. Sample cell subset or site, as interpreted from the label and publication: memory T cell fraction. All receptors come from a man between 50 and 59 years old who received an inactivated influenza vaccine. Donor details come from another sample of the same person, matched by shared clones.

The table lists this clonotype with many counts. Mismatch with germline at one junction end may stem from a read error. This chain connects TRBV5-1 to TRBJ2-5; D possibly corresponds to TRBD2 (5 bases). This CDR3 spans 13 amino acids. Germline lookup yields CDR1 SGHRS and CDR2 YFSETQ. The CDR3 protein is CASSLEGRETQYF. The CDR3 DNA sequence: TGTGCCAGCAGTTTAGAGGGTCGGGAGACCCAGTACTTC.

This chain connects TRBV7-6 to TRBJ2-1; 7 bases map to TRBD1. V gave up 4 bases and J gave up 2 bases; unmatched junction bases: 5. Germline CDR1 SGHVS, CDR2 FNYEAQ. The CDR3 consists of 15 residues. CDR3 residues: CASSSPGTAYNEQFF. The CDR3 DNA sequence: TGTGCCAGCAGCTCCCCCGGGACAGCCTACAATGAGCAGTTCTTC. Supplemented by reference TRBV7-6 and TRBJ2-1, the full variable domain reads GAGVSQSPRYKVTKRGQDVALRCDPISGHVSLYWYRQALGQGPEFLTYFNYEAQQDKSGLPNDRFSAERPEGSISTLTIQRTEQRDSAMYRCASSSPGTAYNEQFFGPGTRLTVL.

The table lists this clonotype with many counts. The J gene is TRBJ1-2, the V gene TRBV29-1, with D tentatively TRBD1 (6 bases). Per the germline V gene, CDR1 is SQVTM and CDR2 is ANQGSEA. With 3 bases removed from V and 4 bases from J, the gap between germline ends came to 9 bases. This CDR3 comprises 12 residues. This CDR3 reads CSVEGAGYGYTF. DNA of the CDR3: TGCAGCGTTGAGGGGGCAGGCTATGGCTACACCTTC.

The CDR3 sequence: CASSLRGIVGEKLFF. The DNA of the CDR3 is TGCGCCAGCAGCCTCAGGGGGATAGTCGGTGAAAAACTGTTTTTT. The rearrangement uses TRBV5-1 and TRBJ1-4; 7 nucleotides agree with TRBD1. Germline V gives CDR1 SGHRS, CDR2 YFSETQ. The junction had 10 bases not matched to a gene; V was cut back by 4 bases and J by 7 bases. CDR3 length equals 15 residues.

This clonotype was seen a handful of times. The chain uses TRBV5-1 and TRBJ2-7; D unresolved. Per germline, CDR1 SGHRS and CDR2 YFSETQ. With 0 bases removed from V and 2 bases from J, the gap between germline ends came to 12 bases. The length of the CDR3 is 15 residues. The CDR3 DNA reads as TGCGCCAGCAGCTTGGAGATGCACCCAACCTACGAGCAGTACTTC. It yields the protein CASSLEMHPTYEQYF.

This clonotype was detected many times. The chain is built from TRBV20-1 and TRBJ2-1; the D is unclear. The CDR3 runs to 14 residues. Germline CDR1 and CDR2: DFQATT and SNEGSKA (reference sequence). Trimming stripped 3 bases from V and 0 bases from J, with 9 bases between. CDR3 protein: CSARVLSSYNEQFF. The CDR3 DNA reads TGCAGTGCTAGGGTCCTGAGCTCCTACAATGAGCAGTTCTTC.

This clonotype was detected only a few times. The chain combines TRBV6-5 with TRBJ1-1; D gene unclear. CDR1 is MNHEY, CDR2 SVGAGI, per germline. CDR3 length equals 14 residues. V gave up 2 bases and J gave up 4 bases, with 11 bases separating them. CDR3 protein: CASSYGEIATEAFF. CDR3 nucleotides: TGTGCCAGCAGTTACGGGGAGATCGCCACTGAAGCTTTCTTT.